These T cell receptor beta chains were read from a single sample in a study of PD-L1 blockade in urothelial cancer. Method: immunoSEQ multiplex PCR; TCRdb's copy keeps in-frame clones and lacks some. The data contain about 110,000 clones, roughly 88% of them singletons. Source: PBMCs, taken around atezolizumab (anti-PD-L1) treatment. The receptors were sampled from a man aged 50 to 59 with urothelial cancer. CDR3s leave out the opening cysteine and the closing phenylalanine or tryptophan. A D gene is named only where the DNA matches it firmly. Clone size is not always given. Where it is, it says once, few, many or a class for expanded clones.

clone size | D gene | V gene | CDR3 protein
. | . | TRBV6-5 | ASSYYGTQY
. | . | TRBV19 | ASSIGGNYNSPLH
. | TRBD2 | TRBV7-9 | ASSPGLAGAAEQY
. | TRBD2 | TRBV18 | ASSPLEREGTDTQY
. | . | TRBV5-1 | ASSLGQPNEKLF
. | TRBD1 | TRBV18 | ASSKLTGTVNTEAF
. | TRBD1 | TRBV6-6 | ASSSGTGYNEQF
few | . | TRBV2 | ASSPRQAVESYT
. | . | TRBV6-1 | ASRPRGGSLDEQF
few | TRBD1 | TRBV30 | AWGTGKGYGYT
few | . | TRBV27 | ASSDGSGVGNTIY
. | TRBD2 | TRBV4-1 | ASSRRLADSSYNEQF
. | TRBD1 | TRBV28 | ASRSSGQLGAQY
. | . | TRBV6-1 | ASSELVQAYGYT
. | TRBD1 | TRBV11-3 | ASSLSRTGWNEKLF
. | . | TRBV28 | ASSRTGKPLNTEAF
. | TRBD1 | TRBV5-1 | ASSPENRDRGETQY
. | TRBD1 | TRBV11-2 | ASRPTGKYGYT
. | TRBD1 | TRBV6-6 | ASSYLATGVVSPLH
. | . | TRBV27 | ASSSYRYYEQY
. | TRBD1 | TRBV11-1 | ASSLRGQGQGENTEAF